A single sample is the source of the 32 T cell receptor beta chains below, sequenced in a study of esophageal squamous cell carcinoma under preoperative chemotherapy. The sample's time point: after preoperative PTX-NDP chemotherapy. TCRdb ran MiXCR on the PCR reads and lists one entry per CDR3 protein. The sample records tens of thousands of distinct CDR3 sequences, around 50% being singletons. The sample was gathered from a patient given preoperative chemotherapy. The receptor source for this set is a human donor with esophageal squamous cell carcinoma. The donor label of this sample is uncertain.

The chain is built from TRBV7-6 and TRBJ2-3, with D possibly matching TRBD1 (6 bases). The CDR3 runs to 12 residues. V was pared by 5 bases and J by 6 bases, with 9 bases between. The germline V gene encodes CDR1 SGHVS and CDR2 FNYEAQ. The CDR3 reads CASSRQGDTQYF. The CDR3 coding sequence is TGTGCCAGCAGCCGCCAGGGGGATACGCAGTATTTT.

In its sample, this clonotype was seen many times. This chain connects TRBV7-2 to TRBJ1-6; D is undetermined. CDR1 and CDR2 from the germline V gene are SGHTA and FQGNSA. The CDR3 sequence is 12 residues long. V was shortened by 1 base and J by 10 bases, with 5 bases between the two germline ends. CDR3 in amino acids: CASSLGQSPLHF. DNA of the CDR3: TGTGCCAGCAGCTTAGGCCAATCACCCCTCCACTTT.

This clonotype is classed as medium-sized. The J gene is TRBJ1-2, the V gene TRBV12-3 or TRBV12-4; possible D gene TRBD1, 5 bases. CDR3 length equals 14 residues. The V gene lost 5 bases and the J gene lost 5 bases, with 15 bases spanning the gap. The CDR3 loop reads CASSAGPVYYGYTF. The CDR3 coding sequence is TGTGCCAGCAGTGCGGGACCGGTATATTATGGCTACACCTTC.

This clonotype was seen only a few times. The V gene is TRBV6-1, the J gene TRBJ2-5; D is unresolved. This CDR3 has 12 amino acids. Germline values: CDR1 MNHNS, CDR2 SASEGT. Trimming left V 6 bases short and J 1 base short, with 6 bases between. As DNA, the CDR3 is TGTGCCAGCAGAACACCCCAAGAGACCCAGTACTTC. This encodes CASRTPQETQYF.

This rearrangement joins TRBV12-3 or TRBV12-4 to TRBJ2-1, with unresolved D. This CDR3 is built from 13 residues. Trimming stripped 3 bases from V and 13 bases from J, with 16 bases between. DNA of the CDR3: TGTGCCAGCAGTTTCGGCTACGAAGAGACCCAGTTCTTC. It translates to CASSFGYEETQFF.

The chain recombines TRBV4-2 with TRBJ1-1, with D possibly TRBD1 on 6 matching bases. V was cut by 0 bases and J by 4 bases, with 15 bases left in between. Germline V lookup: CDR1 LGHNA, CDR2 YNFKEQ. This CDR3 spans 16 amino acids. Written as DNA, the CDR3 is TGTGCCAGCAGCCAAGATAAGGGGGGGCTAGTCACTGAAGCTTTCTTT. Encoded protein: CASSQDKGGLVTEAFF.

V and J are TRBV7-9 and TRBJ2-7; D call uncertain. Trimming removed 5 bases from V and 5 bases from J, with 7 bases in between. This CDR3 region has 11 residues. Germline loops: CDR1 SEHNR, CDR2 FQNEAQ (reference sequence). CDR3 DNA: TGTGCCAGCAGCCTCAATGACGAGCAGTACTTC. Translation: CASSLNDEQYF.

This chain connects TRBV12-3 or TRBV12-4 to TRBJ2-1; D possibly matches TRBD1 or TRBD2 (5 bases each). The germline V and J ends were trimmed by 7 bases and 3 bases, with 13 bases remaining between them. The CDR3 has 14 amino acids. CDR3 nucleotide sequence: TGTGCCAGCACTGCTGGGGCGGGCTACAATGAGCAGTTCTTC. Amino acids: CASTAGAGYNEQFF.

The chain uses TRBV12-3 or TRBV12-4 and TRBJ2-7; 8 bases line up with TRBD1. The J call could be wrong; TRBJ2-1 is a better fit for the DNA end. The length of the CDR3 is 14 residues. The CDR3: CASRPGGAINEQFF. The CDR3 region has the DNA TGTGCCAGCAGGCCAGGGGGCGCAATCAATGAGCAGTTCTTC.

In nucleotides, the CDR3 is TGTGCCAGCAGTCCGGGGGTGCTAGCCACAGATATGCAGTACTTC. This sequence encodes CASSPGVLATDMQYF. The chain combines TRBV12-3 or TRBV12-4 with TRBJ2-3, with D possibly being TRBD2 (6 bases). The DNA end is more similar to TRBJ2-7, so the J call may be wrong. This CDR3 is built from 15 residues.

This clonotype was seen more than once but under ten times. The genes are TRBV4-1 and TRBJ2-4; D call uncertain. Trimming left V 5 bases short and J 0 bases short, with 8 bases between. The CDR3 spans 14 residues. Germline CDR1 and CDR2: MGHRA and YSYEKL. The CDR3 region is CASSSNLAKNIQYF. DNA for the CDR3: TGCGCCAGCAGCTCAAATCTAGCCAAAAACATTCAGTACTTC.

This chain connects TRBV7-2 to TRBJ2-3; either TRBD1 or TRBD2 may supply D (5 bases each). V shed 9 bases and J shed 5 bases, with 21 bases lying between them. The CDR3 runs 15 residues. Germline lookup yields CDR1 SGHTA and CDR2 FQGNSA. CDR3: CARGLSGQGKDTQYF. CDR3 in DNA: TGTGCCAGGGGCCTAAGCGGTCAGGGCAAAGATACGCAGTATTTT.

In regard to this clonotype: The germline gene is not matched at one end of the junction; a read error may be the cause. The J gene is TRBJ2-4, the V gene TRBV7-3, with D possibly called TRBD1 or TRBD2 (5 bases each). CDR1 is SGHTA and CDR2 is FQGTGA in the germline V gene. There are 17 residues in the CDR3. CDR3 coding DNA: TGTGCCAGCAGCCGCAAACCGGGGCTGTGGGCCGAAAACATGCAGTATTTC. Protein: CASSRKPGLWAENMQYF.

In its sample, this clonotype was seen many times. A much larger clonotype is one base distant, so this may be a read error. V is TRBV7-8 and J is TRBJ2-1; D ambiguous. Germline assignment: CDR1 SGHVS and CDR2 FQNEAQ. V was clipped by 3 bases and J by 10 bases, with 22 bases between them. The CDR3 covers 16 residues. Here the CDR3 reads CASSFGVVALTYEQFF. The CDR3 DNA reads TGTGCCAGCAGCTTTGGTGTGGTAGCCTTAACCTACGAGCAGTTCTTC.

As regards this clonotype: One end of the junction is discordant with germline, which a read error may explain. The rearrangement links TRBV12-3 or TRBV12-4 to TRBJ2-4; D ambiguous. The J call could be wrong; TRBJ2-3 is a better fit for the DNA end. The CDR3 length is 14 residues. The CDR3 is CASWLLSAKDMQYF. In nucleotides, the CDR3 is TGTGCCAGCTGGTTGCTGTCAGCCAAAGATATGCAGTATTTT.

Points on this clonotype: The junction and the germline gene differ at one end; a read error may be behind it. The CDR3 DNA reads TGTGCCACCAGCAGAGATACACAGGGAAGACTATGGTTC. This translates into CATSRDTQGRLWF. The chain carries TRBV15 and TRBJ2-1, with D tentatively TRBD1 (6 bases). Germline-derived CDR1 and CDR2 are LNHNV and YYDKDF (reference sequence). This CDR3 has 13 residues.

A remark on this clonotype: The CDR3 carries no conserved terminal phenylalanine or tryptophan, so it likely arises from a read error. The chain employs TRBV7-8 and TRBJ2-1; D is perhaps TRBD2 (6 bases). Near its end, the DNA agrees better with TRBJ2-5, so the J call may be wrong. CDR3 length: 13 residues. Per the germline V gene, CDR1 is SGHVS and CDR2 is FQNEAQ. CDR3 sequence reads: CASSLGGAGTQYS. CDR3 DNA: TGTGCCAGCAGCCTGGGGGGAGCCGGGACCCAGTACTCC.

This clonotype showed up many times. The chain employs TRBV4-1 and TRBJ2-5, with D possibly being TRBD2 (5 bases). Germline loops: CDR1 MGHRA, CDR2 YSYEKL. The ends were cut back, 1 base at V and 2 bases at J, with 11 bases in the middle. The CDR3 spans 15 residues. The CDR3 is CASSQVSGLQETQYF. DNA of the CDR3: TGCGCCAGCAGCCAAGTCAGCGGCCTGCAAGAGACCCAGTACTTC.

The CDR3 DNA sequence: TGCGCCAGCAGCCAAGGACTAGCGGGGGGCACAGATACGCAGTATTTT. The encoded protein is CASSQGLAGGTDTQYF. V is TRBV4-1 and J is TRBJ2-3; 12 bases agree with TRBD2. With 1 base clipped from V and 1 base from J, the junction kept 0 bases outside the gene matches. CDR3 size: 16 residues. The V gene's germline CDR1 is MGHRA and CDR2 YSYEKL.

In this sample, this clonotype turned up a few times. The chain is built from TRBV6-1 and TRBJ2-7; TRBD2 matches 8 bases. The J call is doubtful: the DNA matches TRBJ2-1 better. The CDR3 runs 14 residues. Germline lookup yields CDR1 MNHNS and CDR2 SASEGT. The CDR3 loop is CASSAPTGGDEQFF. CDR3 in DNA: TGTGCCAGCAGTGCTCCAACGGGGGGGGATGAGCAGTTCTTC.

The rearrangement joins TRBV12-3 or TRBV12-4 to TRBJ2-3, with D perhaps TRBD2 (6 bases). The CDR3 extends over 14 amino acids. Trimming pared 8 bases from V and 2 bases from J, leaving 14 bases between. This CDR3 reads CASVRGGNTDTQYF. As DNA, the CDR3 is TGTGCCAGCGTCCGGGGAGGAAACACAGATACGCAGTATTTT.

This clonotype was found many times. V and J are TRBV12-3 or TRBV12-4 and TRBJ2-3; perhaps TRBD2 as D (7 bases). The length of the CDR3 is 14 residues. Trimming stripped 2 bases from V and 5 bases from J, with 11 bases between. The CDR3 region has the DNA TGTGCCAGCAGTTTAAGGGGGGGTAAAGATACGCAGTATTTT. It specifies CASSLRGGKDTQYF.

In its sample, this clonotype was seen many times. The CDR3 region has the DNA TGTGCCAGCAGCTTAAGAAACGGAGACAATGAGCAGTTCTTC. Amino acid sequence: CASSLRNGDNEQFF. The genes are TRBV7-2 and TRBJ2-1; D is unclear. This CDR3 has 14 amino acids. CDR1 and CDR2 (germline): SGHTA, FQGNSA. V lost 2 bases and J 5 bases, leaving 10 bases between the germline ends.

The V and J genes are TRBV6-1 and TRBJ2-3, with TRBD1 matching over 7 bases. TRBJ2-7 explains the end of the DNA better; the J call may be wrong. This CDR3 has 16 amino acids. From germline, CDR1 is MNHNS and CDR2 SASEGT. Here the CDR3 reads CASRGNQGDGADTQYF. The CDR3 DNA sequence: TGTGCCAGCAGGGGCAACCAGGGGGACGGGGCAGATACGCAGTACTTC.

This chain uses TRBV24-1 with TRBJ2-4, with D possibly being TRBD2 (6 bases). CDR1 KGHDR and CDR2 SFDVKD come from the germline V gene. This CDR3 spans 15 amino acids. V was trimmed by 3 bases and J by 13 bases, leaving 21 bases between them. Here the CDR3 DNA reads TGTGCCACCAGTGATGGAGGGGTTGGCCAAAACACCCAGTACTTC. Protein sequence: CATSDGGVGQNTQYF.

This clonotype rates as large. The chain joins TRBV7-2 to TRBJ1-2, with no clear D. V lost 1 base and J lost 0, with 3 bases in between. There are 13 residues in the CDR3. Germline values: CDR1 SGHTA, CDR2 FQGNSA. Here the CDR3 reads CASSLGPNYGYTF. CDR3 sequence (DNA): TGTGCCAGCAGCTTAGGACCTAACTATGGCTACACCTTC.

About this clonotype: The junction does not match germline at one end; this may be a read error. The chain has TRBV6-1 and TRBJ2-3; maybe TRBD2 (7 bases). CDR3 length: 16 amino acids. Germline V lookup: CDR1 MNHNS, CDR2 SASEGT. Here the CDR3 reads CASSGKGGGAKNTQYF. CDR3 sequence (DNA): TGTGCCAGCAGTGGCAAGGGGGGGGGCGCCAAAAATACTCAGTATTTC.

The CDR3 loop is CAGRSGGDQETQYF. CDR3 nucleotides: TGTGCCGGGCGCTCGGGGGGTGACCAAGAGACCCAGTACTTC. This chain joins TRBV7-6 and TRBJ2-5; 7 nucleotides agree with TRBD2. The germline V gene has CDR1 SGHVS and CDR2 FNYEAQ. CDR3 length: 14 residues. V lost 11 bases, J lost 0 bases, and 9 bases stayed unmatched.

This clonotype was recorded a few times. This chain uses TRBV19 with TRBJ2-3, with D uncertain. This CDR3 comprises 12 residues. The ends were cut back, 4 bases at V and 2 bases at J, with 4 bases in the middle. The germline gives CDR1 LNHDA, CDR2 SQIVND (reference sequence). As DNA, the CDR3 is TGTGCCAGTAGTACCCCCACAGATACGCAGTATTTT. Translated, it gives CASSTPTDTQYF.

The J gene is TRBJ2-1, the V gene TRBV6-1; TRBD2 aligns across 10 bases. Germline V gene sequence: CDR1 MNHNS, CDR2 SASEGT. V gave up 8 bases and J gave up 8 bases; unmatched junction bases: 6. The CDR3 extends over 13 amino acids. CDR3 coding DNA: TGTGCCAGCTCCCTAGCGGGAGATGATGAGCAGTTCTTC. This sequence encodes CASSLAGDDEQFF.

Points on this clonotype: The germline gene is not matched at one end of the junction; a read error may be the cause. The chain joins TRBV6-2 or TRBV6-3 to TRBJ2-3; D possibly uses TRBD1 or TRBD2 (5 bases each). The CDR3 loop spans 14 amino acids. The germline V gene encodes CDR1 MNHEY and CDR2 SVGEGT. The CDR3 coding sequence is TGTGCGAGCAGTGAGGGACGTCGCACAGATACGCAGTATTTT. Protein sequence: CASSEGRRTDTQYF.

This clonotype was found many times. The V gene is TRBV7-2, the J gene TRBJ2-2; 10 bases are shared with TRBD2. The CDR3 spans 18 residues. Looked up from germline, CDR1 is SGHTA and CDR2 is FQGNSA. Unmatched junction bases numbered 10, after V lost 2 bases and J lost 4 bases. The CDR3 DNA reads as TGTGCCAGCAGCTTACTAGCGGGGGCCCCAAAACTCACCGGGGAGCTGTTTTTT. It encodes CASSLLAGAPKLTGELFF. The full variable domain, completed using reference TRBV7-2 and TRBJ2-2, is GAGVSQSPSNKVTEKGKDVELRCDPISGHTALYWYRQSLGQGLEFLIYFQGNSAPDKSGLPSDRFSAERTGGSVSTLTIQRTQQEDSAVYLCASSLLAGAPKLTGELFFGEGSRLTVL.